The 28 T cell receptor beta chains below were found in one sample sequenced in a study of T cell repertoires in cytomegalovirus infection. TCRdb re-derived calls from the reads in MiXCR, one entry per CDR3 protein. Here the sample spans 350,000 to 450,000 distinct CDR3 sequences, 15% to 20% being singletons. The sequencing sample was made of PBMCs. These receptor sequences come from a human donor in good health (CMV status not recorded). Some clones in this sample may be carry-over from other donors' samples.

The rearrangement joins TRBV11-3 to TRBJ1-1, with a tentative D call TRBD1 (5 bases). From germline, CDR1 is SGHNT and CDR2 YENEEA. The CDR3 spans 14 residues. Trimming cost V 0 bases and J 4 bases, with 9 bases left between them. The CDR3 nucleotides read TGTGCCAGCAGCTTAGAAGGGGAGAGCACTGAAGCTTTCTTT. It yields the protein CASSLEGESTEAFF.

This sequence joins TRBV29-1 and TRBJ2-1, with D possibly TRBD2 on 5 matching bases. Trimming pared 7 bases from V and 9 bases from J, leaving 13 bases between. This CDR3 spans 11 amino acids. Germline CDR1 is SQVTM and CDR2 is ANQGSEA. In nucleotides, the CDR3 is TGCAGCGGACTACATTCGGGTGAGCAGTTCTTC. Protein sequence: CSGLHSGEQFF.

The chain couples TRBV10-2 to TRBJ1-5; no clear D gene. Trimming took off 6 bases at V and 7 bases at J, with 13 bases between the two ends. Germline V gene data show CDR1 as WSHSY and CDR2 as SAAADI. The CDR3 is 13 amino acids. The CDR3 region has the DNA TGCGCCAGCAGCCCCTCCCGTGGCCAGCCCCAGCATTTT. As protein: CASSPSRGQPQHF.

The chain is built from TRBV12-5 and TRBJ2-1; 7 bases map to TRBD2. Germline CDR1 is LGHNT and CDR2 is FRNRAP. The CDR3 totals 16 residues. The ends lost 10 bases at V and 6 bases at J; junction bases unmatched: 18. The CDR3 coding sequence is TGTGCTACAACGGGTCCGGGACTACCCTTCGCCAATGAGCAGTTCTTC. This translates into CATTGPGLPFANEQFF. Filled out from reference TRBV12-5 and TRBJ2-1, the complete variable domain reads DARVTQTPRHKVTEMGQEVTMRCQPILGHNTVFWYRQTMMQGLELLAYFRNRAPLDDSGMPKDRFSAEMPDATLATLKIQPSEPRDSAVYFCATTGPGLPFANEQFFGPGTRLTVL.

The chain joins TRBV5-4 to TRBJ1-2; D gene ambiguous. V lost 4 bases and J 7 bases, leaving 20 bases between the germline ends. This CDR3 has 15 residues. Germline-derived CDR1 and CDR2 are SGHNT and YYREEE (reference sequence). This CDR3 is CASSPPGPNFGGYTF. Written as DNA, the CDR3 is TGTGCCAGCAGCCCACCGGGCCCCAACTTTGGTGGCTACACCTTC.

The chain couples TRBV20-1 to TRBJ1-5; D is perhaps TRBD1 (5 bases). The CDR3 contains 16 residues. Germline-derived CDR1 and CDR2 are DFQATT and SNEGSKA (reference sequence). Trimming took 1 base from V and 0 from J, leaving 13 bases between them. The chain's CDR3 is CSARATGLYSNQPQHF. In nucleotides, the CDR3 is TGCAGTGCTAGAGCGACGGGGCTTTATAGCAATCAGCCCCAGCATTTT.

This clonotype was seen ten or more times. The CDR3, as DNA: TGTGCCAGCAGTCCCCCCCAGCGTATCATGAACACTGAAGCTTTCTTT. Its translation: CASSPPQRIMNTEAFF. V and J are TRBV7-9 and TRBJ1-1; D is ambiguous. The V end lost 6 bases, the J end lost 0 bases, and 17 bases lay between the germline ends. CDR1 and CDR2 from the germline V gene are SEHNR and FQNEAQ (reference sequence). The CDR3 is 16 residues long.

In this sample, this clonotype turned up a few times. The V and J genes are TRBV7-9 and TRBJ2-7; D ambiguous. The CDR3 loop spans 12 amino acids. Trimming pared 1 base from V and 7 bases from J, leaving 8 bases between. The V gene's germline CDR1 is SEHNR and CDR2 FQNEAQ (reference sequence). CDR3 DNA sequence: TGTGCCAGCAGCTTAGAAACAAGTGAGCAGTACTTC. It is translated as CASSLETSEQYF.

This clonotype was observed a few times. The chain links TRBV3-1 to TRBJ2-6, with D perhaps TRBD2 (5 bases). V was pared by 0 bases and J by 2 bases, with 8 bases between. CDR3 length: 16 residues. From germline, CDR1 is LGHDT and CDR2 YNNKEL (reference sequence). CDR3 protein: CASSQDTGTGANVLTF. CDR3 DNA sequence: TGTGCCAGCAGCCAAGATACGGGAACTGGGGCCAACGTCCTGACTTTC.

This clonotype turned up a few times. The rearrangement uses TRBV28 and TRBJ1-5; D may be TRBD1 (5 bases). CDR3 length: 11 residues. V lost 10 bases to trimming and J lost 4 bases, with 8 bases between them. The germline CDR1 and CDR2 sequences are MDHEN and SYDVKM. For the CDR3, the DNA is TGTGCCACGGGGGGTAATCAGCCCCAGCATTTT. It specifies CATGGNQPQHF.

This clonotype was recorded many times. This chain links TRBV6-2 or TRBV6-3 with TRBJ2-2; D remains ambiguous. The CDR3 contains 13 residues. The germline CDR1 and CDR2 sequences are MNHEY and SVGEGT. The CDR3 region is CVGAKSNTGELFF. The CDR3 DNA is TGTGTCGGAGCAAAGTCCAACACCGGGGAGCTGTTTTTT.

The rearrangement uses TRBV6-1 and TRBJ2-7; D unclear. Germline CDR1 reads MNHNS; CDR2 reads SASEGT. With 1 base removed from V and 0 bases from J, the gap between germline ends came to 10 bases. The CDR3 loop spans 15 amino acids. This CDR3 is CASSEVVGYSYEQYF. CDR3 sequence (DNA): TGTGCCAGCAGTGAAGTTGTTGGGTACTCCTACGAGCAGTACTTC.

The J gene is TRBJ1-2, the V gene TRBV27; no definite D call. V dropped 4 bases and J dropped 4 bases, with 10 bases sitting between them. Per germline, CDR1 MNHEY and CDR2 SMNVEV (reference sequence). This CDR3 is built from 13 residues. The CDR3 protein is CASSSFLAYGYTF. The CDR3 DNA follows: TGTGCCAGCAGTTCCTTCTTGGCCTATGGCTACACCTTC.

This clonotype has only a few counts. This chain connects TRBV6-2 or TRBV6-3 to TRBJ1-1, with D uncertain. V was pared by 7 bases and J by 7 bases, with 16 bases between. This CDR3 comprises 13 residues. Germline V lookup: CDR1 MNHEY, CDR2 SVGEGT. Here the CDR3 reads CASISRVQIEAFF. CDR3 sequence (DNA): TGTGCCAGCATCTCCAGAGTACAGATTGAAGCTTTCTTT.

This clonotype was counted between two and nine times. The chain joins TRBV5-5 to TRBJ2-7, with D possibly matching TRBD2 (6 bases). Trimming took off 4 bases at V and 0 bases at J, with 14 bases between the two ends. The CDR3 covers 15 residues. Germline V gives CDR1 SGHKS, CDR2 YYEKEE (reference sequence). This chain's CDR3 is CASSKDGGSSYEQYF. As DNA, the CDR3 is TGTGCCAGCAGCAAGGACGGAGGGAGCTCCTACGAGCAGTACTTC.

The gene calls are TRBV7-9 and TRBJ2-5; 10 positions agree with TRBD2. This CDR3 is built from 15 residues. In germline, CDR1 is SEHNR, CDR2 FQNEAQ (reference sequence). Trimming at V came to 5 bases and at J to 1 base, leaving 4 bases not matched to a gene. The CDR3 here is CASSAGLAVQETQYF. The CDR3 nucleotides read TGTGCCAGCAGCGCCGGACTAGCGGTCCAAGAGACCCAGTACTTC.

This clonotype was observed many times. The V call is TRBV7-9, the J call TRBJ2-1, with 8 bases lining up with TRBD1. The CDR3 runs 13 residues. Germline V gene sequence: CDR1 SEHNR, CDR2 FQNEAQ (reference sequence). After removal of 5 bases from V and 8 bases from J, the junction contained 5 bases not matched to a gene. CDR3 DNA: TGTGCCAGCAGCACCGGACAGGGCGATGAGCAGTTCTTC. This encodes CASSTGQGDEQFF.

This clonotype has only a few counts. The chain has TRBV29-1 and TRBJ2-3, with D uncertain. V lost 4 bases, J lost 4 bases, and 6 bases lay in between. The V gene's germline CDR1 is SQVTM and CDR2 ANQGSEA. The CDR3 contains 11 residues. CDR3 amino acids: CSVAEADTQYF. The CDR3 nucleotides are TGCAGCGTTGCTGAGGCAGATACGCAGTATTTT.

This clonotype was detected only a few times. The chain combines TRBV7-2 with TRBJ2-2; D possibly corresponds to TRBD1 (6 bases). The CDR3 is 16 amino acids. Looked up from germline, CDR1 is SGHTA and CDR2 is FQGNSA. The V and J ends lost 5 bases and 5 bases respectively, with 18 bases between them. CDR3 protein: CASSPQRGSSTGELFF. CDR3 bases: TGTGCCAGCAGCCCCCAGAGGGGGAGTTCAACCGGGGAGCTGTTTTTT.

This clonotype was recorded a few times. This rearrangement joins TRBV12-3 or TRBV12-4 to TRBJ2-7; D might be TRBD1 or TRBD2, each matching 7 bases. This CDR3 contains 11 residues. The V gene lost 8 bases and the J gene lost 9 bases, with 14 bases spanning the gap. CDR3: CASGRGLGQYF. CDR3 sequence (DNA): TGTGCCAGCGGGAGGGGGCTTGGGCAGTACTTC.

This clonotype showed up many times. The chain joins TRBV25-1 to TRBJ1-6; no reliable D call. Germline V gene sequence: CDR1 MGHDK, CDR2 SYGVNS. V lost 3 bases and J lost 0, with 9 bases in between. This CDR3 is 16 amino acids long. The CDR3 is CASSDPASSYNSPLHF. CDR3 in DNA: TGTGCCAGCAGTGACCCGGCGAGCTCCTATAATTCACCCCTCCACTTT.

The chain carries TRBV10-3 and TRBJ2-3; D gene ambiguous. The CDR3 loop spans 11 amino acids. Germline-derived CDR1 and CDR2 are ENHRY and SYGVKD. V lost 7 bases and J 3 bases, leaving 5 bases between the germline ends. The CDR3 protein is CAIKRTDTQYF. CDR3 DNA sequence: TGTGCCATCAAGAGAACAGATACGCAGTATTTT.

This clonotype was picked up a small number of times. The V and J genes are TRBV19 and TRBJ2-5, with TRBD2 as a possible D gene (6 bases). V was pared by 7 bases and J by 5 bases, with 14 bases between. Per germline, CDR1 LNHDA and CDR2 SQIVND (reference sequence). This CDR3 is 13 amino acids long. The CDR3 DNA sequence: TGTGCCAGTACCCCCCCGGGAGAGGAGACCCAGTACTTC. This gives the protein CASTPPGEETQYF.

V and J are TRBV12-3 or TRBV12-4 and TRBJ2-7; TRBD1 agrees at 7 bases. The CDR3 is made up of 15 amino acids. Trimming cost V 6 bases and J 0 bases; bases outside gene matches: 8. The CDR3 DNA follows: TGTGCCAGCAGCAAGACAGGGAGAAGCTCCTACGAGCAGTACTTC. As protein: CASSKTGRSSYEQYF.

The J gene is TRBJ2-1, the V gene TRBV7-9; 14 bases are a match to TRBD2. Germline V gene lookup returns CDR1 SEHNR and CDR2 FQNEAQ (reference sequence). This CDR3 is built from 16 residues. With V trimmed by 5 bases and J by 7 bases, 7 bases remained unmatched. The CDR3 coding sequence is TGTGCCAGCAGCCTCGGGACTAGCGGGAGTATAAATGAGCAGTTCTTC. As protein: CASSLGTSGSINEQFF.

This clonotype has at least ten counts. The J gene is TRBJ2-7, the V gene TRBV7-2, with a possible D match to TRBD2 (5 bases). CDR1 is SGHTA, CDR2 FQGNSA, per germline. CDR3 length equals 13 residues. Trimming removed 3 bases at V and 3 bases at J, with 9 bases between. This chain's CDR3 is CASSLRSGYEQYF. CDR3 sequence (DNA): TGTGCCAGCAGCTTGCGGAGCGGCTACGAGCAGTACTTC.

On this clonotype: A much bigger clone sits one base away, suggesting this may be a read error. This chain joins TRBV7-2 and TRBJ2-1; D possibly corresponds to TRBD1 (5 bases). The CDR3 is 15 amino acids. The germline gives CDR1 SGHTA, CDR2 FQGNSA. CDR3 loop: CASSFRQGEYSEQFF. The CDR3 DNA is TGTGCCAGCAGCTTCCGGCAGGGCGAATACAGTGAGCAGTTCTTC.

This clonotype came up a few times. The chain carries TRBV5-1 and TRBJ2-7; 7 bases agree with TRBD1. Per germline, CDR1 SGHRS and CDR2 YFSETQ. The J segment lost 6 bases and the V segment lost 2 bases, leaving 11 bases of the junction unmatched. The CDR3 sequence is 15 residues long. The CDR3 coding sequence is TGCGCCAGCAGCTTCACCGGGACAGCCCCCAGCGAGCAGTACTTC. This encodes CASSFTGTAPSEQYF.